The entry below gives a single TCR beta chain sequence along with its context. What antigen it recognizes has not been identified. The data derive from a study of cytomegalovirus exposure and HLA in healthy donors (TCRdb year 2017). At the level of the whole study: An earlier analysis of around 600 of the donors reported about 250 Gb of sequence data and 117 million unique TCR beta sequences from about 200 million T cells. Every repertoire in the discovery cohort had been generated on one and the same sequencing platform. An early release covering 550 to 700 HLA-typed donors comprised 250 to 350 gigabases of sequencing data and about 90 million unique TCR sequences. Both class I and class II loci were covered by HLA typing, at four-digit resolution. To study patterns of TCR occurrence, a later analysis re-analyzed previously published TCR beta repertoires from 600 to 750 donors and added high-resolution HLA genotyping. Among about 370 genotyped donors of the cohort, an average of around 220,000 unique TCR beta nucleotide sequences was sequenced per donor, of which about 18% were non-productive. Alongside the repertoire data, information on donor age, sex, ethnicity and CMV serostatus was compiled. Typing coverage varied by locus: roughly 629-630 donors for A, B, C, DRB1 and DQB1; roughly 520 for DQA1; approximately 610 for DPA1; roughly 450 for DPB1. A later genetic analysis took genome-wide SNP genotypes for about 55% of the 666 donors and used that subset as a discovery cohort. The aim of the study was to test whether cataloging public T cell receptors could identify signatures of past pathogen exposure. Of the approximately 400 genotyped donors, over 70% fell in the genetic ancestry cluster associated with self-reported Caucasian donors. A few DR-DQ haplotypes were treated as single units for association and clustering because of strong linkage in the cohort. In the later analysis, no new phenotypic data were used to find candidate immune exposures; instead, reliance was placed on TCR beta sequences and their occurrence across donors. A separate validation cohort of 100 to 150 different subjects was used in addition to the 666-subject first cohort. To predict cytomegalovirus infection status, the study combined high-throughput TCR immunosequencing, statistical association of individual TCRs with disease status, and machine learning. The T cell repertoires of some 670 subjects were profiled by immunosequencing and related to cytomegalovirus serostatus. An earlier analysis of 587 of the donors applied high-throughput TCR beta sequencing to assess whether each TCR beta V gene segment acted as functional or pseudogenic. Results and caveats for the whole study, not just this receptor: The only immune exposure information available for the cohort was CMV serostatus. Presence/absence analyses assumed roughly uniform sequencing depth across donors, an assumption that may not hold. In vitro tests confirmed that a few of the cytomegalovirus-associated TCR beta chains recognize cytomegalovirus antigens. A further reported finding was that TCR beta sequences accurately predicted the HLA-A and HLA-B alleles for most subjects in the first cohort. Because counts were too low, about 18 rarely observed V segments, including chromosome 9 orphons, were excluded from the earlier analysis of 587 of the donors. In a later analysis, 16,951 TCR beta sequences were associated with specific HLA alleles at a false discovery rate of 0.05. The study listed 164 TCR beta chains as associated with cytomegalovirus. Because HLA typing was unavailable for some donors at each locus, only the typed subset was used in association tests. A group of highly shared sequence variants was considered likely to be a technical artifact of the sequencing pipeline. In this cohort, only TCR beta chains were sequenced, and detectable features were limited by the absence of alpha or paired-chain data. Compared with equally common non-associated chains, HLA-associated TCR beta chains in a later analysis were more clonally expanded and had lower generation probabilities. Linkage disequilibrium might explain the correlated functional status among segregating V segments, but an unknown experimental factor could not be excluded. In an earlier analysis of more than 500 of the donors, most TCR beta V segments appeared in productive rearrangements about 87% or about 30% of the time, broadly matching IMGT annotations. According to a later analysis, most CMV-associated TCR beta chains appeared to be HLA-restricted, and the HLA associations seemed to be driven largely by CMV exposure. A later analysis found that TCR association rates varied across HLA loci, with DRB1 alleles showing the most associated TCRs and HLA-C alleles the fewest. Most TCR sequences were observed very rarely across donors, whereas some public TCRs were present in many individuals. Strong co-occurrence of HLA alleles, especially DR and DQ, made assigning TCR associations to individual alleles difficult. The 87-base-pair reads could not distinguish some IMGT-functional V segments, including TRBV6-2 and TRBV6-3, so those segments were excluded. A later genetic analysis reported fewer N-insertions in productive TCRs among donors in an Asian-associated ancestry cluster than the roughly 700-donor mean. According to a later analysis, parvovirus B19, influenza, CMV and Epstein-Barr virus appeared linked to several top co-occurrence clusters. An association between a missense DCLRE1C variant and V-gene and J-gene trimming of TCR beta chains was found in a later genetic analysis and replicated in an independent cohort. In both the original and validation cohorts, the classifier was reported to diagnose cytomegalovirus status with high specificity and sensitivity. According to the authors, the approach could potentially be generalized to other disease states and immunological phenotypes.

The germline V gene sets CDR1 to SGHRS and CDR2 to YFSETQ. Between the V and J ends, shortened by 4 bases and 0 bases respectively, the junction contains 13 bases. Measured from the cysteine to the phenylalanine, the CDR3 is 16 residues long. Only the CDR3 part of the read is kept: 48 bases, read in frame from the first base. Libraries were built with the immunoSEQ multiplex PCR assay. For the multiplex PCR, a mixture combining 60 forward primers for TCR Vbeta segments and 13 reverse primers for TCR Jbeta segments was used. Amplification of the CDR3 region of rearranged TCR beta genes was performed with a multiplex PCR assay on genomic DNA. On the Illumina HiSeq System, the amplified TCR beta libraries were sequenced as 87-base-pair reads. The authors' analysis ran thus. A later analysis counted about 80 million unique TCR beta chains across the 550 to 800 repertoires, and around 9.9 million of these chains were shared by at least two donors. Raw reads were error-corrected and collapsed into unique sequences by a nearest-neighbor algorithm in which closely related sequences were merged to remove PCR and sequencing errors. CDR3 sequences were aligned to IMGT reference sequences to assign V, D and J gene segments. For a sequence to be retained, a match of at least six nucleotides was required to both a V gene segment and a J gene segment. A rearrangement counted as productive if the CDR3 had no stop codons and remained in frame with V and J, and every other rearrangement counted as non-productive. Following IMGT convention, CDR3 was defined as the stretch from the second conserved V-encoded cysteine up to the conserved J-encoded phenylalanine. Sequences without an unambiguous match to a single V gene segment were excluded from the earlier analysis of 450 to 650 of the donors. In an earlier analysis of approximately 560 of the donors, a V segment was called functional when productive rearrangements were above 56.7%, and segregating when the standard deviation between donors exceeded 5%. A statistical classification framework was built to diagnose cytomegalovirus status from the catalog of TCR beta chain sequences. In a later analysis, V and J genes were assigned by comparing TCR nucleotide sequences against IMGT/GENE-DB human TR gene sequences. A later analysis assigned CDR3 sequences and most-parsimonious VDJ recombination scenarios with the TCRdist pipeline. A later analysis defined each TCR beta chain by its CDR3 amino acid sequence plus V-gene family, and excluded reads lacking a unique V-gene family. As a way to deal with suspected cross-contamination and a sequencing artifact, a later analysis dropped under 600 nucleotide sequences that were highly shared and had low generation probability. In a later analysis, a clonal expansion index for each public chain was calculated from normalized within-repertoire ranks of inferred template counts. A later analysis computed generation probabilities with a VDJ recombination model fitted to out-of-frame rearrangements, and checked the results against IGoR. In a later analysis, TCR-TCR, TCR-HLA and TCR-CMV co-occurrence was scored with hypergeometric tests, and a repertoire-size bias correction was applied to TCR pairs. To estimate false discovery rates, a later analysis permuted the HLA or CMV assignments 20 times. A later analysis grouped co-occurring TCRs with DBSCAN, adding TCRdist sequence similarity when clustering within HLA-allele-positive subsets. Co-occurrence clustering excluded repertoires with fewer than 30,000 or more than 120,000 public chains, plus five with anomalous nucleotide sharing. TCRdb retrieved this table from immuneACCESS and kept in-frame rearrangements only. Not all clones are present; in checked studies, unresolved V genes account for under half, and no reason is known for the remainder. V and J calls and clone size are given by that table; D and trimming were obtained from the DNA. The sample's clone listing holds some 120,000 clones. The ten biggest clones cover roughly 3.6% of the sample.

The cohort comprised 666 healthy bone marrow donors. At the time of sampling, every cohort member was nominally healthy, though immune exposures that went unrecorded were likely present. The donor was CMV seronegative and was included in the group of several hundred seronegative cohort members. A peripheral blood sample was collected from each donor, and TCR beta sequencing was performed on peripheral blood mononuclear cells. Genomic DNA extraction from the blood cell samples was performed with the Qiagen DNeasy Blood Extraction Kit. The chain uses TRBV5-1 and TRBJ2-2; the best D guess is TRBD2, with 5 bases matching. This clonotype was obtained from a man aged 30-40 years in good health and CMV-seronegative. The sample comprised PBMCs. Here the CDR3 is given as CASSPLELANTGELFF. The DNA sequence is TGCGCCAGCAGCCCCCTCGAACTAGCGAACACCGGGGAGCTGTTTTTT.